A selection of T cell receptor beta chains follows, all from one sample in a study of T cells in Graves' hyperthyroidism and ophthalmopathy. MiXCR, applied by TCRdb to the multiplex PCR reads, yields one record per CDR3 protein. The sample consists of approximately 600,000 distinct CDR3 sequences, about 14% of them appearing once. Sequenced sample: blood. These receptors originate from a woman aged 30 to 39 with Graves' hyperthyroidism that later progressed to Graves' ophthalmopathy. Each CDR3 is given with its conserved first and last residue. D genes are given only for firm matches. For some rows the clone size is stated as once, few or many, or as a class when expanded; others skip it.

TGTGCCAGCAGTCGGGAAACAGATACGCAGTATTTT CASSRETDTQYF TRBV2 many TRBJ2-3 -
TGTGCCAGCAGCTTGGGGGTGAGGACAGATGAAAAACTGTTTTTT CASSLGVRTDEKLFF TRBV5-5 - TRBJ1-4 -
TGTGCCAGCAGTGACGGGACAGTCTATGTTGCGGGCAATCAGCCCCAGCATTTT CASSDGTVYVAGNQPQHF TRBV2 many TRBJ1-5 TRBD1
TGTGCCAGCTCACCACGAGCCAAAGGGGACACTGAAGCTTTCTTT CASSPRAKGDTEAFF TRBV18 many TRBJ1-1 -
TGTGCCAGCAGCCACTTAGCGGGAGTATTCAATGAGCAGTTCTTC CASSHLAGVFNEQFF TRBV3-1 - TRBJ2-1 TRBD2
TGTGCCATCAGCCCAGACAGCCAGAATAATTCACCCCTCCACTTT CAISPDSQNNSPLHF TRBV10-3 many TRBJ1-6 -
TGTGCCAGCAGCCCCCACCGAATCGGGACAGGGAGCCGAAACACCATATATTTT CASSPHRIGTGSRNTIYF TRBV7-3 few TRBJ1-3 TRBD1
TGTGCCAGCAGCTTAGTGGAGGCGGGGACTTATGGCTACACCTTC CASSLVEAGTYGYTF TRBV7-9 many TRBJ1-2 -
TGTGCCAGCAGAAGCAGTTCCTACTCTGGAAACACCATATATTTT CASRSSSYSGNTIYF TRBV25-1 many TRBJ1-3 -
TGTGCCAGCAGCTTAGGACAGGGGGAGCCGACCGACGGGGGCTACACCTTC CASSLGQGEPTDGGYTF TRBV7-3 - TRBJ1-2 TRBD1
TGTGCCAGCAGTGCGGGACAGTCCACCGGGGAGCTGTTTTTT CASSAGQSTGELFF TRBV25-1 few TRBJ2-2 TRBD1
TGTGCCAGCAGTTTACGTCCCCATCAGCCCCAGCATTTT CASSLRPHQPQHF TRBV27 few TRBJ1-5 -
TGTGCCAGCAGTGAAAACACCGGGGAGCTGTTTTTT CASSENTGELFF TRBV28 many TRBJ2-2 -
TGCAGTGCTACCCGGGACAGATTGGTTATAGGGAATGAGCAGTTCTTC CSATRDRLVIGNEQFF TRBV20-1 - TRBJ2-1 TRBD1
TGTGCCAGCAGTTATACAGGGGGCCCAGATACGCAGTATTTT CASSYTGGPDTQYF TRBV12-3/TRBV12-4 many TRBJ2-3 TRBD1
TGTGCCAGCAGCCAAGTTGTGTACAATGAGCAGTTCTTC CASSQVVYNEQFF TRBV3-1 - TRBJ2-1 -
TGTGCCAGCAGCTTAGGGGGACTAGCGGGAGGGCAATCCTACGAGCAGTACTTC CASSLGGLAGGQSYEQYF TRBV7-2 - TRBJ2-7 TRBD2
TGCGCCAGCAGCTTGGTAGGGACAGGCCCCATGAGCACCGGGGAGCTGTTTTTT CASSLVGTGPMSTGELFF TRBV5-1 many TRBJ2-2 TRBD1
TGTGCCAGCAGCCCGGCGGGGGGGCGAAGCCGCGAGCAGTACTTC CASSPAGGRSREQYF TRBV14 - TRBJ2-7 TRBD2
TGTGCCAGCAGCTTAGGGTCGGGATCCTACGAGCAGTACTTC CASSLGSGSYEQYF TRBV11-3 many TRBJ2-7 -
TGCGCCAGCAGCCACACCGAACAAGAGACCCAGTACTTC CASSHTEQETQYF TRBV5-1 few TRBJ2-5 -
TGTGCCAGCAGCGGCGGGACAGGGTTTTACGAGCAGTACTTC CASSGGTGFYEQYF TRBV2 many TRBJ2-7 TRBD1
TGTGCCATCGGGGCAGGGGTAGAGACCCAGTACTTC CAIGAGVETQYF TRBV10-3 many TRBJ2-5 -
TGTGCCAGCAGTTTATCGCAAGCGGCGCCGAGGGCAGATACGCAGTATTTT CASSLSQAAPRADTQYF TRBV27 - TRBJ2-3 -
TGTGCCAGCAGCCTAGACAGGGGTCTCCACTACGAGCAGTACTTC CASSLDRGLHYEQYF TRBV7-2 many TRBJ2-7 TRBD1
TGTGCCAGCAGCTTAGCAGGGGCAGTCTCGAACACTGAAGCTTTCTTT CASSLAGAVSNTEAFF TRBV11-3 many TRBJ1-1 -
TGTGCCAGCACCCCCGATATACCCGCAACTAATGAAAAACTGTTTTTT CASTPDIPATNEKLFF TRBV6-1 few TRBJ1-4 -
TGCAGTGCTCTATCGTGGGCATCCTACAATGAGCAGTTCTTC CSALSWASYNEQFF TRBV20-1 few TRBJ2-1 -
TGTGCCTGGAGTTTGGACCCCCTTCGAAACTATGGCTACACCTTC CAWSLDPLRNYGYTF TRBV30 few TRBJ1-2 -
TGTGCCAGCAGTTTAGAACTAGCGGGTGTGCACAATGAGCAGTTCTTC CASSLELAGVHNEQFF TRBV27 many TRBJ2-1 TRBD2
TGTGCCATCAGTGAGTCTAGTATCTACGAGCAGTACTTC CAISESSIYEQYF TRBV10-3 many TRBJ2-7 -
TGCGCCAGCAGCTTGGACCGCAGGGCCGAGCAGTACTTC CASSLDRRAEQYF TRBV5-1 many TRBJ2-7 -
TGTGCCAGTAGAGGATCTCTGATGAAGACTAACTATGGCTACACCTTC CASRGSLMKTNYGYTF TRBV19 few TRBJ1-2 -
TGTGCCAGCAAGAGACAGGGGCGGGACACTGAAGCTTTCTTT CASKRQGRDTEAFF TRBV7-8 few TRBJ1-1 TRBD1
TGCAGTGCCCCCGGGGGGCTAAGCTTCTACGAGCAGTACTTC CSAPGGLSFYEQYF TRBV20-1 - TRBJ2-7 -
TGTGCCAGCAGTGCTAGACCCCACTCCTCCTACAATGAGCAGTTCTTC CASSARPHSSYNEQFF TRBV6-1 few TRBJ2-1 -
TGCAGTGCTAGAGTTCCTGGTAACGAGCAGTACTTC CSARVPGNEQYF TRBV20-1 many TRBJ2-7 -
TGTGCCAGCATAACTTCCTCTGGGACAGGGGTCTACGAGCAGTACTTC CASITSSGTGVYEQYF TRBV13 - TRBJ2-7 TRBD1
TGTGCCAGCAGTCTGACCCCAGGACAGACCCAAGAGACCCAGTACTTC CASSLTPGQTQETQYF TRBV9 many TRBJ2-5 -
TGTGCCAGCAGCCTGTCTGACAAAAACATTCAGTACTTC CASSLSDKNIQYF TRBV4-2 - TRBJ2-4 -
TGTGCCTGTTATCCAAAGAACACTGAAGCTTTCTTT CACYPKNTEAFF TRBV30 many TRBJ1-1 -
TGTGCCAGCAGTGAGCAGACCCAGTACTTC CASSEQTQYF TRBV2 many TRBJ2-5 -
TGTGCCAGCAGCTCCGTCCCTAGCGGGAGCTACGAGCAGTACTTC CASSSVPSGSYEQYF TRBV7-9 - TRBJ2-7 TRBD2
TGCAGTGCTAGGTCGACAGGGGGGCATATGGCGCAGTACTTC CSARSTGGHMAQYF TRBV20-1 many TRBJ2-7 TRBD1
TGTGCCAGCTCACCACCGGGGTCCGTGGGGGAGGAGCAGTTCTTC CASSPPGSVGEEQFF TRBV18 - TRBJ2-1 -
TGTGCCACCAGTGACCCCGCACTGGGAGGGGAGCCCCAGTATTTT CATSDPALGGEPQYF TRBV24-1 - TRBJ2-3 TRBD2
TGCAGTGCTGCGAAGGGAGCCTCCTACAATGAGCAGTTCTTC CSAAKGASYNEQFF TRBV20-1 once TRBJ2-1 -
TGCAGCGTTGAAGAAGGCGGGGGTCGGGGAGAGACCCAGTACTTC CSVEEGGGRGETQYF TRBV29-1 many TRBJ2-5 TRBD2
TGCAGTGCTAGGTTCGTGGGACAGGGTTTGGGAAAGCCCCAGCATTTT CSARFVGQGLGKPQHF TRBV20-1 - TRBJ1-5 TRBD1
TGTGCCAGCTCCCCTGGACAGCCACAAGAGACCCAGTACTTC CASSPGQPQETQYF TRBV18 many TRBJ2-5 -
TGTGCCAGCAGTCGCCAGGACAGTCGGGATTCACCCCTCCACTTT CASSRQDSRDSPLHF TRBV6-2/TRBV6-3 few TRBJ1-6 -
TGTGCCAGCAGTTATCCAAGCGGGAGGGACGGGGCCAACGTCCTGACTTTC CASSYPSGRDGANVLTF TRBV5-4 - TRBJ2-6 TRBD2
TGTGCCAGCAGTCCATCCGGAGCGTTCAAGAACACTGAAGCTTTCTTT CASSPSGAFKNTEAFF TRBV11-3 - TRBJ1-1 -
TGCGCCAGCAGTGACACCTACAATGAGCAGTTCTTC CASSDTYNEQFF TRBV5-1 many TRBJ2-1 -
TGCGCCAGCAGCTTGGCCCCCGGGGCCTTGAACACTGAAGCTTTCTTT CASSLAPGALNTEAFF TRBV5-1 many TRBJ1-1 -
TGTGCCAGCAGCTTGAGTCTCGGGACAGGTCTTCTGGAGCAGTACTTC CASSLSLGTGLLEQYF TRBV7-9 few TRBJ2-7 TRBD1
TGTGCCAGCAGTTGTCCCGGGACCTTCAATCAGCCCCAGCATTTT CASSCPGTFNQPQHF TRBV6-5 few TRBJ1-5 -